The sequence of this T cell receptor (beta chain) was determined in a study of shared clonotypes between healthy human individuals. Study-level findings and limits: Larger estimated richness was generally seen in naive subsets than in memory subsets.

For every subset, genomic DNA was evenly distributed across several immunoSEQ plates. The assay was immunoSEQ multiplex PCR, and TCRdb's table has in-frame clones only and misses some. The data contain roughly 850,000 clones, roughly 96% of them singletons. The CDR3 consists of 16 residues. V lost 6 bases and J 0 bases, leaving 14 bases between the germline ends. Germline loops: CDR1 MDHEN, CDR2 SYDVKM. Naive-designated CD8 cells lacked CD45RO, were positively enriched for CCR7, and omitted terminally differentiated effector memory CD45RA+ cells. Donors were Caucasian adults residing in Nashville, Tennessee, USA. Comments on this clone: Its antigen is currently unknown.

The sequenced material came from naive CD8+ T cells sorted from blood. The source of this sequence is a young man in good health. The chain uses TRBV28 and TRBJ2-2; possibly TRBD2 for D (6 bases). CDR3 amino acids: CASRGSGAPNTGELFF. DNA for the CDR3: TGTGCCAGCAGGGGTAGCGGAGCCCCGAACACCGGGGAGCTGTTTTTT.